The present TCR beta chain was sequenced within a study of PD-1 blockade in classical Hodgkin lymphoma (dated by TCRdb to between 2020 and 2021). Background on the whole study: Nivolumab dosing was 3 mg/kg intravenously every 2 weeks, continuing until either disease progression or unacceptable toxicity. The study used TCR beta sequencing and CyTOF to define a peripheral blood immune signature of response to PD-1 blockade in classical Hodgkin lymphoma.

Genomic DNA was extracted with the Qiagen DNeasy kit from unsorted PBMCs and from negatively selected CD4+ and CD8+ fractions. TCR beta CDR3 regions were amplified by immunoSEQ multiplex PCR using primers annealing to V and J segments. A synthetic immune receptor repertoire was used to minimize amplification bias, and any residual bias was removed computationally once sequencing was done. From the authors' description of their analysis: Custom Python scripts were used to quantify repertoire diversity as the Shannon entropy index. Unsorted, CD4+ and CD8+ repertoires were analyzed separately, except in combined analyses where CD4+ and CD8+ sequences were merged in silico. A clone was considered expanded if an increase in frequency of at least 2-fold after treatment relative to C1D1 was found, and a pseudocount of 0.5 was applied to clones undetected at baseline. Singleton clones were defined as clones with 0 or 1 copy at C1D1, and non-singleton clones were defined as clones with 2 or more copies. Clones expanded in unsorted samples were labelled as CD4+, CD8+ or unknown by matching protein sequences in sorted samples from the same patient. Wilcoxon tests were applied to paired samples to test diversity changes from C1D1 to C4D1. TCRdb mirrors the immuneACCESS table, restricted to in-frame sequences. Some clones are absent from its copies; in checked studies, under half trace to an unresolved V gene, and the reason for the others is unknown. The D gene and trimming were derived from the DNA, and the V and J assignments and clone size from that table. The sample table lists around 91,000 clones, 80% to 90% of them with a count of one. The top ten constitute around 17% of the sample.

In the paper's terms, the time point label means: cycle 2 day 1 (C2D1) of nivolumab. Relapse after autologous stem cell transplantation had occurred in all trial patients, and cohorts A, B and C were distinguished by prior brentuximab vedotin exposure. The trial cohort comprised roughly 50 patients with relapsed/refractory classical Hodgkin lymphoma whose best overall responses were complete response, partial response or progressive disease. In the multi-cohort phase II CheckMate 205 trial, trial patients received single-agent nivolumab. Best overall response was determined by an independent review committee according to the 2007 International Working Group response criteria. Trial PBMCs were collected just before the start of nivolumab (C1D1) and during therapy at cycle 2 day 1 and cycle 4 day 1. Peripheral blood was collected in 8 mL Vacutainer Cell Preparation Tubes, from which PBMCs were isolated by centrifugation and then cryopreserved.

This clone came up a few times. Its antigen is unknown. The input lacks base qualities; no much larger clone sits a single base away. In the same sample, other DNA sequences code for this CDR3. What the work shows at the level of the full study, not this receptor alone: Trial patients with a complete response had baseline diversity similar to that of newly diagnosed patients, while partial responders and progressors had significantly lower diversity. Patients starting nivolumab less than 1 year after ASCT had lower diversity and were excluded from later analyses to avoid confounding by immune reconstitution. The study was restricted to a single clinical trial cohort, and the causes of repertoire differences, possibly disease activity or prior therapy, were left undefined. CD4+ but not CD8+ TCR diversity rose significantly by C4D1 (p=0.0027 vs p=0.16), most apparent in complete responders (p=0.02). Baseline TCR diversity was reported to be lower in newly diagnosed patients than in healthy donors, and even lower in relapsed/refractory patients.

The trim is 2 bases for V and 0 bases for J, with a gap of 0 bases between the germline ends. The germline V gene specifies SGHTS as CDR1 and YDEGEE as CDR2. From the cysteine through the phenylalanine, the CDR3 covers 11 amino acids. Just the 33-base CDR3 DNA is kept, in frame starting at base 1. This TCR was recovered from a human donor with classical Hodgkin lymphoma. Here the chain combines TRBV5-8 and TRBJ2-7; the D gene remains uncertain. Sequencing used peripheral blood mononuclear cells (PBMCs), obtained before the second cycle of nivolumab. CDR3 protein: CASSFSYEQYF. In nucleotide form, the sequence is TGTGCCAGCAGCTTCTCCTACGAGCAGTACTTC.